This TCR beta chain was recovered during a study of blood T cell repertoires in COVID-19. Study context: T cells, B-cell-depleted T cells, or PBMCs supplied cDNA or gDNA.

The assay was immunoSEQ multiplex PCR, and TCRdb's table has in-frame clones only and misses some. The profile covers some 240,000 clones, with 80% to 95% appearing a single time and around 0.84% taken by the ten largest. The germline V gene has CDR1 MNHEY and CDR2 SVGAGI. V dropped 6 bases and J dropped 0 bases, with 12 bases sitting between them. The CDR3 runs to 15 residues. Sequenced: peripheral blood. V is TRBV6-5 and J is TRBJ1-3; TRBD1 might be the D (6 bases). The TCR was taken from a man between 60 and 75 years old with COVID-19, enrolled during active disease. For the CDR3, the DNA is TGTGCCAGCAGGGGAGACAGGAACTCTGGAAACACCATATATTTT. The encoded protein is CASRGDRNSGNTIYF.